Here is one T cell receptor (beta chain) with its context. Repertoires were generated with immunoSEQ multiplex PCR, while TCRdb's copy carries only in-frame clones and drops some. Counted here are roughly 4,200 clones, roughly four fifths occurring once; the ten biggest clones make up roughly 0.87%. The sample comes from a study of follicular helper T cells after annual influenza vaccination. Study background: For some subjects, blood spans the 2013-2014, 2014-2015 and 2015-2016 annual vaccinations.

Noted time point: 2015-2016 season, 7 days after influenza vaccination. V was pared by 10 bases and J by 1 base, with 8 bases of the junction left unmatched. Germline V CDR1 and CDR2: MNHNS, SASEGT. The CDR3 totals 15 residues. The material was CXCR5+ CD38- circulating T follicular helper cells from blood, obtained 7 days after influenza vaccination. Subset noted: circulating Tfh, non-naive CD4+CXCR5+PD-1+ (ICOS+CD38+ or ICOS-CD38-). This sequence was found in an adult who received the influenza vaccine. This chain links TRBV6-1 with TRBJ1-3; 9 bases align to TRBD1. CDR3 nucleotide sequence: TGTGCCACCCACCGGGACAGGGTTTCTGGAAACACCATATATTTT. Protein sequence: CATHRDRVSGNTIYF.